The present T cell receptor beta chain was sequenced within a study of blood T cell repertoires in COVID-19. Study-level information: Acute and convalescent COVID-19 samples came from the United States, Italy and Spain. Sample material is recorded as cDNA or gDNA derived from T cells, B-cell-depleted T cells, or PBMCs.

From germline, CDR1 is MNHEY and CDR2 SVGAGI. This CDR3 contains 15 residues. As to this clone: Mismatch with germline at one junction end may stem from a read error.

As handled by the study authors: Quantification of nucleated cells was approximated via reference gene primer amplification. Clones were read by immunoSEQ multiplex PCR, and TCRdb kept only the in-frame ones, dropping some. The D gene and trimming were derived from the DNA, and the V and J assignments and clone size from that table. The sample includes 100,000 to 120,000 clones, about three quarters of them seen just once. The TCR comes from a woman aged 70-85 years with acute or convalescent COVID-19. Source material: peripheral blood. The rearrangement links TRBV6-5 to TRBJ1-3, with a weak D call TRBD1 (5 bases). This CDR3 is CASSSQGFSRNTIYF. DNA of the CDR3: TGTGCCAGCAGTTCTCAGGGTTTCTCTAGAAACACCATATATTTT.